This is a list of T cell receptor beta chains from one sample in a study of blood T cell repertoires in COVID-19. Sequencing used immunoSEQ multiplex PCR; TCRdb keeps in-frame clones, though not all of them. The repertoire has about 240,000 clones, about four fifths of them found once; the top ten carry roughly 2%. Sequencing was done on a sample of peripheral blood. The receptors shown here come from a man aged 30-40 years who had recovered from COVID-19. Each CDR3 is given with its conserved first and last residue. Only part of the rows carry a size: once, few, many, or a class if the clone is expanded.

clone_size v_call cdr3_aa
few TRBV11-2 CASSLTDNSPLHF
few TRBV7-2 CASSLAAGEGLNEQFF
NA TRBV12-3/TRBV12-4 CASSSSGFYGYTF
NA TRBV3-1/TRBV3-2 CASSPRPSGGSGVYNEQFF
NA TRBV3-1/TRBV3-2 CASSQEGANYEQYF
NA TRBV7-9 CASSLVRRTSNSPLHF
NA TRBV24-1 CATSDGGYTGELFF
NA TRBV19 CASNGFNRGTEAFF
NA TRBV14 CASSQFSADTQYF
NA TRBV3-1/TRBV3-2 CASSRRTDNEQFF
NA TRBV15 CATSIRGVNEQFF
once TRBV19 CASNTQGLGDTEAFF
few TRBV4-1 CASSQQGQPQHF
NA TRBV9 CASSVGGPRGFTEAFF
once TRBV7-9 CASSLGVTGTETQYF
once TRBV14 CASSQGRDRGETQYF
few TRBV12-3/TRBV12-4 CASSARGGFVAFF
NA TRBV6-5 CASHGGGSNQPQHF
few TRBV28 CASRRAPSTEAFF
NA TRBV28 CASRSSGGRETQYF
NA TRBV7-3 CASSIDREDTQYF
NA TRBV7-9 CASSLGTGGNTGELFF
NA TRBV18 CASRGAGWSYGYTF
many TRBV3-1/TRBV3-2 CASSQDQGGWNEQYF
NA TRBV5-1 CASSLATGGTYEQYF
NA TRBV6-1 CASSERASGGTEAFF
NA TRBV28 CASSSRYQPQHF
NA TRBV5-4 CASSPTASVYQETQYF
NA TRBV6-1 CASSEFVGGYGYTF
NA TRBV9 CASSGRDLTPSRELFF
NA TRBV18 CASSPPGTQQETQYF